The entry below describes one TCR beta chain. This clonotype was detected only once. No cognate antigen has been identified for it. The input lacks base qualities; no much larger clone sits a single base away. A lone read is weak support. CDR1 DFQATT and CDR2 SNEGSKA are derived from the germline V gene (reference sequence). The germline V end is reduced by 2 bases and the J end by 1 base; junction bases left unmatched: 7. The CDR3 measures 16 amino acids from cysteine to phenylalanine. The kept DNA is CDR3 alone, 48 bases in frame from the first base. Peripheral blood CD8+ and CD4+ T cells from healthy donors, Susac syndrome patients and multiple sclerosis patients were profiled by high-throughput TCR beta sequencing. Recently defined diagnostic criteria for definite or probable disease were met by the Susac syndrome patients. Bulk CD8+ and CD4+ T cells were purified by magnetic negative isolation, while CD8+ TEMRA cells were enriched using FACS. Blood was collected in EDTA tubes and processed within 24 hours, with PBMCs isolated through density gradient centrifugation. PBMCs destined for TCR sequencing were cryopreserved in liquid nitrogen and later thawed in a 37 °C water bath. A purity of at least 90% was achieved for sorted or isolated CD4+, CD8+ and CD8+ TEMRA cells.

RNA was extracted using the RNeasy kit, and roughly 0.5 to 1 ug of the RNA was reverse transcribed with random hexamers. The immunoSEQ multiplex PCR assay, which covers 54 Vbeta and 13 Jbeta segments, was used to amplify TCR beta CDR3 regions. Bias from PCR amplification was corrected by using a synthetic template baseline for primer optimization and for computational correction. The authors processed their data as follows. Reads were annotated to V, D and J genes per IMGT and analyzed with immunoSEQ Analyzer, keeping only productive sequences. Clonality was calculated as one minus the Shannon entropy normalized by log2 of the number of productive unique sequences. For each patient and control, public and private clones were evaluated among the 100 most prevalent clones. Clones were defined as Susac-specific if absent from the healthy and MS cohorts, from 900 to 1,200 published viral clones and from other ImmuneACCESS disease sequences. Through fastp at Q25 and MiXCR, TCRdb rebuilt clones from the public reads, retaining in-frame beta chains. Identical CDR3 protein sequences are pooled into one entry, listed with their most common genes and DNA. In this record, the V and J calls reflect TCRdb's handling and not the investigators' own analysis. This sample has about 190,000 distinct CDR3 sequences in its table, and around 95% of those were observed once. The ten top clones hold 0.075% to 0.1% of the sample.

The data originate from a study of CD8 T cells in Susac syndrome (dated by TCRdb to between 2019 and 2020). About the study as a whole: Of the Susac syndrome patients who were sequenced, roughly eight were in clinical remission while six had clinically active disease. At blood withdrawal, Susac syndrome patients were therapy-naive, treated with corticosteroids (with IVIg additionally given to some), or treated with IVIg alone. The study used repertoire sequencing to test whether antigen drove CD8+ T cell activation and differentiation in Susac syndrome.

Overall results and qualifications from the work: In the CD4+ T cell repertoire of Susac syndrome patients, clonal expansion was not detected. The study acknowledged that relatively few individuals were included in the TCR sequencing and HLA analysis.

The chain is assembled from TRBV20-1 and TRBJ2-3; the central 9 bases match TRBD2. This TCR was sampled from a human donor with Susac syndrome. The material sequenced was CD4+ T cells from PBMCs. The CDR3 here reads CSARRGRGGGTDTQYF. Here is the DNA: TGCAGTGCTAGAAGGGGCCGCGGGGGGGGCACAGATACGCAGTATTTT.